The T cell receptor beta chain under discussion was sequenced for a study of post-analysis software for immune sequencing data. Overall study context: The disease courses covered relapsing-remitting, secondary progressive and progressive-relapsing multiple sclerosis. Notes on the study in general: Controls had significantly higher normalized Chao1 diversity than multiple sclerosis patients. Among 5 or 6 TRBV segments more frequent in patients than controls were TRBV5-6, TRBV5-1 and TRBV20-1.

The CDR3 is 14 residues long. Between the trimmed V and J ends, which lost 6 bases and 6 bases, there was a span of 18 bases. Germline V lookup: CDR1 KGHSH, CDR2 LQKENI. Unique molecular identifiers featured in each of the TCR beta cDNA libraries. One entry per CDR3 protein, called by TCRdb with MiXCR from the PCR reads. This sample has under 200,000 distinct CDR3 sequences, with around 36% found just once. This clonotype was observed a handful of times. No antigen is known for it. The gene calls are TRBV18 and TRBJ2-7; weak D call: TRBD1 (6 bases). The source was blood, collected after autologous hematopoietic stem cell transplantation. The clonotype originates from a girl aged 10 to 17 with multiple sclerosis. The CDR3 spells CASSTTGSGREQYF. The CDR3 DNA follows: TGTGCCAGCTCCACTACAGGGTCGGGACGCGAGCAGTACTTC.